This T cell receptor beta chain was sequenced during a study of blood T cell repertoires in COVID-19. Study information: T cells, B-cell-depleted T cells, or PBMCs provided the cDNA or gDNA that served as material.

Authors' analysis steps: Estimation of nucleated cell counts relied on the amplification of reference gene primers. Measured with immunoSEQ multiplex PCR; TCRdb has only the in-frame clones, and not every one. V, J and clone size are those of that table, while D and trimming were read from the DNA. The repertoire includes about 70,000 clones, approximately 84% of them detected once, and roughly 12% sits in the top ten. Germline CDR1 is SGDLS and CDR2 is YYNGEE. V gave up 0 bases and J gave up 4 bases, with 7 bases separating them. There are 14 residues in the CDR3. Source material: peripheral blood. The clonotype was recovered from a human donor in a cohort sampled during active COVID-19. This sequence joins TRBV9 and TRBJ2-2; D is undetermined. CDR3 region: CASSVEPRTGELFF. CDR3 nucleotide sequence: TGTGCCAGCAGCGTAGAGCCGCGCACCGGGGAGCTGTTTTTT.